A single sample gave rise to the 13 T cell receptor beta chains below, sequenced in a study. A single record per CDR3 protein comes from TCRdb applying MiXCR to the 5' RACE reads. The data hold over 45,000 distinct CDR3 sequences, with about 25% observed a single time. The sorted Tregs were CD4+CD25+CD127-/low cells. The specimen sequenced was tumor-infiltrating Tregs sorted from the breast tumor. The receptor source for this set is a female donor with breast cancer.

This chain uses TRBV12-3 or TRBV12-4 with TRBJ2-7, with D possibly being TRBD1 (6 bases). The V end lost 5 bases, the J end lost 1 base, and 15 bases lay between the germline ends. The CDR3 consists of 15 residues. CDR3 in amino acids: CASSGRNRASYEQYF. The CDR3 DNA reads as TGTGCCAGCAGTGGGCGGAACAGGGCTTCCTACGAGCAGTACTTC.

This chain connects TRBV4-2 to TRBJ2-1, with a tentative D call TRBD1 (5 bases). CDR3 size: 14 residues. Trimming removed 2 bases from V and 4 bases from J, with 9 bases in between. Germline V lookup: CDR1 LGHNA, CDR2 YNFKEQ. The CDR3 spells CASSQPPGYNEQFF. For the CDR3, the DNA is TGTGCCAGCAGCCAACCCCCAGGGTACAATGAGCAGTTCTTC.

CDR3: CASSVSLDSGNTIYF. In nucleotides, the CDR3 is TGTGCCAGCAGCGTCAGCCTTGACTCTGGAAACACCATATATTTT. The chain carries TRBV9 and TRBJ1-3, with D hard to call. Deletions cut 2 bases from V and 0 bases from J, with 9 bases between. The CDR3 extends over 15 amino acids. Per the germline V gene, CDR1 is SGDLS and CDR2 is YYNGEE. Full variable domain (rest looked up from reference TRBV9 and TRBJ1-3): DSGVTQTPKHLITATGQRVTLRCSPRSGDLSVYWYQQSLDQGLQFLIQYYNGEERAKGNILERFSAQQFPDLHSELNLSSLELGDSALYFCASSVSLDSGNTIYFGEGSWLTVV.

This clonotype was found a few times. This chain links TRBV20-1 with TRBJ2-7; 11 bases are a match to TRBD2. V shed 3 bases, J shed 5 bases, and the junction held 9 bases outside the gene matches. This CDR3 is 15 amino acids long. Germline V CDR1 and CDR2: DFQATT, SNEGSKA (reference sequence). The chain's CDR3 is CSASHPTSGTDEQYF. CDR3 nucleotides: TGCAGTGCTAGTCATCCGACTAGCGGGACGGACGAGCAGTACTTC.

Ten or more counts support this clonotype. The chain links TRBV7-9 to TRBJ2-5; 7 nucleotides align to TRBD1. CDR1 SEHNR and CDR2 FQNEAQ come from the germline V gene (reference sequence). The CDR3 is made up of 14 amino acids. J was trimmed by 4 bases and V by 5 bases; bases with no gene match: 7. The CDR3 DNA sequence: TGTGCCAGCAGCAGCATCAGGGGGAGAGAGACCCAGTACTTC. Its protein is CASSSIRGRETQYF.

This clonotype appeared a few times. This chain connects TRBV3-1 to TRBJ2-7; 11 bases map to TRBD2. The V gene's germline CDR1 is LGHDT and CDR2 YNNKEL (reference sequence). The CDR3 spans 15 residues. With V trimmed by 1 base and J by 2 bases, 1 base remained unmatched. The CDR3 spells CASSQGLAGTYEQYF. The CDR3 nucleotides are TGTGCCAGCAGCCAAGGACTAGCGGGGACCTACGAGCAGTACTTC.

The rearrangement uses TRBV11-2 and TRBJ2-1; no clear D. The CDR3 has 16 residues. V lost 5 bases and J lost 6, with 20 bases in between. Germline V lookup: CDR1 SGHAT, CDR2 FQNNGV. The CDR3 DNA follows: TGTGCCAGCAGCCACCAGAACTCAAGAAGGATCAATGAGCAGTTCTTC. Its protein product is CASSHQNSRRINEQFF.

The chain employs TRBV18 and TRBJ1-1, with 7 bases identical to TRBD1. Germline loops: CDR1 KGHSH, CDR2 LQKENI. V gave up 3 bases and J gave up 3 bases; unmatched junction bases: 4. This CDR3 contains 14 residues. CDR3: CASSPLGQDTEAFF. The CDR3 DNA sequence: TGTGCCAGCTCACCCCTCGGACAGGACACTGAAGCTTTCTTT.

This clonotype has ten or more counts. V and J are TRBV9 and TRBJ2-7, with 7 bases that match TRBD1. J lost 6 bases, V lost 3 bases, and 12 bases had no gene match. Germline CDR1 is SGDLS and CDR2 is YYNGEE. The CDR3 has 15 amino acids. CDR3 loop: CASSAHQTGAGEQYF. The CDR3 coding sequence is TGTGCCAGCAGCGCCCACCAAACAGGGGCCGGCGAGCAGTACTTC.

This rearrangement joins TRBV24-1 to TRBJ2-1; D might be TRBD2 (5 bases). The germline V gene encodes CDR1 KGHDR and CDR2 SFDVKD. The CDR3 covers 16 residues. The V gene lost 4 bases and the J gene lost 0 bases, with 12 bases spanning the gap. The CDR3 reads CATSEPRDSSYNEQFF. Written as DNA, the CDR3 is TGTGCCACCAGTGAGCCCCGGGATAGCTCCTACAATGAGCAGTTCTTC.

This clonotype was observed at least ten times. The V gene is TRBV2, the J gene TRBJ2-3; 11 bases fit TRBD1. The CDR3 spans 11 residues. Germline-derived CDR1 and CDR2 are SNHLY and FYNNEI. The V and J ends lost 7 bases and 12 bases, in that order; junction bases with no gene match: 3. CDR3 region: CASNGQGAQYF. The CDR3 DNA sequence: TGTGCCAGCAATGGACAGGGGGCTCAGTATTTT.

The V gene is TRBV29-1, the J gene TRBJ2-1; 10 bases match TRBD2. The CDR3 extends over 16 amino acids. Looked up from germline, CDR1 is SQVTM and CDR2 is ANQGSEA. Trimming at V came to 7 bases and at J to 3 bases, leaving 12 bases not matched to a gene. The CDR3 sequence: CSGRTSGATNYNEQFF. The CDR3 DNA reads as TGCAGCGGAAGGACTAGCGGAGCTACGAACTACAATGAGCAGTTCTTC.

V usage is TRBV5-5 and J usage is TRBJ1-1; D is uncertain. The germline V and J ends were trimmed by 1 base and 4 bases, with 17 bases remaining between them. This CDR3 comprises 16 residues. Germline lookup yields CDR1 SGHKS and CDR2 YYEKEE (reference sequence). The CDR3 DNA reads as TGTGCCAGCAGCTTGTGGGGTGAGGGCGCCGGCACTGAAGCTTTCTTT. Amino acid sequence: CASSLWGEGAGTEAFF.